This T cell receptor beta chain was recovered during a study of cytomegalovirus exposure and HLA in healthy donors. Study-wide results and caveats: In an earlier analysis, about 90% or about 30%: the productive usage of most TCR beta V segments. Associated with HLA alleles at 0.05 false discovery rate in a later analysis were 17,000 or so TCR beta sequences. When presence/absence was analysed, sequencing depth was taken to be roughly uniform across donors.

Turning to this clone: Its antigen remains unknown.

PCR amplification relied on 60 Vbeta primers (plus 13 Jbeta primers). Using immunoSEQ multiplex PCR, the repertoire was profiled, and TCRdb retains in-frame clones only, with some absent. The data contain 100,000 or so clones, roughly four fifths of them seen just once; the ten biggest clones take up roughly 3.4%. Trimming removed 2 bases at V and 4 bases at J, with 5 bases between. The V gene's germline CDR1 is MNHNS and CDR2 SASEGT. The CDR3 contains 12 residues. The source of this sequence is a man younger than 40 in good health and CMV-seropositive. The chain is built from TRBV6-1 and TRBJ1-2; no definite D call. Sequencing was done on a sample of PBMCs. CDR3 DNA sequence: TGTGCCAGCAGTGAACAGGTCTATGGCTACACCTTC. Translating it yields CASSEQVYGYTF.